These 3 T cell receptor beta chains came from one sample sequenced in a study of cytomegalovirus exposure and HLA in healthy donors. The PCR ran on 60 Vbeta and 13 Jbeta primers. TCRdb's copy holds only in-frame clones and misses some; the assay was immunoSEQ multiplex PCR. The table shows about 200,000 clones, with over 9.5% occurring only once. The sequencing input was PBMCs. These TCRs come from a man in his fifties in good health and CMV-seropositive.

This clone was seen only a few times. The rearrangement links TRBV5-6 to TRBJ1-1, with TRBD1 matching 12 bases. Looked up from germline, CDR1 is SGHDT and CDR2 is YYEEEE. This CDR3 contains 16 residues. J was trimmed by 4 bases and V by 4 bases; bases with no gene match: 8. CDR3 amino acids: CASSPGTGGVGTEAFF. The CDR3, as DNA: TGTGCCAGCAGCCCTGGGACAGGGGGCGTTGGCACTGAAGCTTTCTTT.

This clone was observed a handful of times. The rearrangement links TRBV5-6 to TRBJ2-7, with TRBD1 as a possible D gene (6 bases). Germline assignment: CDR1 SGHDT and CDR2 YYEEEE. V shed 3 bases and J shed 3 bases, with 13 bases lying between them. This CDR3 is built from 14 residues. The CDR3 DNA sequence: TGTGCCAGCAGCTGGCGAGGGGGTTACTACGAGCAGTACGTC. Its translation: CASSWRGGYYEQYV.

This chain joins TRBV5-1 and TRBJ2-3; 15 bases agree with TRBD2. Germline V gene lookup returns CDR1 SGHRS and CDR2 YFSETQ. The V segment lost 3 bases and the J segment 2 bases; nucleotides outside the gene matches: 4. The CDR3 spans 17 residues. The CDR3 nucleotides read TGCGCCAGCAGCTATGGACTAGCGGGGGGGCCCACAGATACGCAGTATTTT. This encodes CASSYGLAGGPTDTQYF. The entire variable domain, with the rest obtained from reference TRBV5-1 and TRBJ2-3, is as follows: KAGVTQTPRYLIKTRGQQVTLSCSPISGHRSVSWYQQTPGQGLQFLFEYFSETQRNKGNFPGRFSGRQFSNSRSEMNVSTLELGDSALYLCASSYGLAGGPTDTQYFGPGTRLTVL.